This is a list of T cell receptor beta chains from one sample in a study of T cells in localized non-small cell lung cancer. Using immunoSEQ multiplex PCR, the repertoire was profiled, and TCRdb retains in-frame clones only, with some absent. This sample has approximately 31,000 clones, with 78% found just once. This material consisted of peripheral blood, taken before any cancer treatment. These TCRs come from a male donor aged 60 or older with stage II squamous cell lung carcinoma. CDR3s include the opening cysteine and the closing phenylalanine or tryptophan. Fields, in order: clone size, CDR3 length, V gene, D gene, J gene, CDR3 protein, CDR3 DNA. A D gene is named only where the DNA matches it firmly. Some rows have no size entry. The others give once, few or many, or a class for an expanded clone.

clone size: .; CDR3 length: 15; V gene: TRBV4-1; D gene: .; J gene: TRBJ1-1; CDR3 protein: CASSHPQGSNTEAFF; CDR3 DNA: TGCGCCAGCAGCCACCCACAAGGCTCGAACACTGAAGCTTTCTTT
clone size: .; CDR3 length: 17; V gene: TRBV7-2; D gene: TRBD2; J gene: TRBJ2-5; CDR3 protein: CASSSQRLAGARETQYF; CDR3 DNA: TGTGCCAGCAGCTCCCAACGTCTAGCGGGAGCTCGGGAGACCCAGTACTTC
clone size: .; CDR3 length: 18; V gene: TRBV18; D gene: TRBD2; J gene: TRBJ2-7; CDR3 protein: CASSPTLGTSGRAAEQYF; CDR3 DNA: TGTGCCAGCTCACCGACTCTAGGGACTAGCGGGAGGGCCGCGGAGCAGTACTTC
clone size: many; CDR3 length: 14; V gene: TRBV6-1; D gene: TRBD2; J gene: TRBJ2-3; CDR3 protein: CASSSQSGADTQYF; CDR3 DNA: TGTGCCAGCAGCTCGCAGAGCGGGGCAGATACGCAGTATTTT
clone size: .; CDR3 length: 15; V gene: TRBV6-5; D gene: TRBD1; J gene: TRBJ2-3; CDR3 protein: CASSQGQGITDTQYF; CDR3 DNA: TGTGCCAGCAGCCAGGGACAGGGAATCACAGATACGCAGTATTTT
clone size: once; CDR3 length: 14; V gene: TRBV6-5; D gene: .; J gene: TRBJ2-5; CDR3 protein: CASSGLRGSETQYF; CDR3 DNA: TGTGCCAGCAGTGGGCTTAGGGGATCGGAGACCCAGTACTTC
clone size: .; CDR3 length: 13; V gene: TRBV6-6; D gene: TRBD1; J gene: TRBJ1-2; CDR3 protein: CASTGGGAGGYTF; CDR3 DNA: TGTGCCAGCACAGGGGGCGGGGCCGGTGGCTACACCTTC
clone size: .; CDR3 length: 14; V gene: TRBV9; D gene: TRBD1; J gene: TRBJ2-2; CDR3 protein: CASSVIGQGGELFF; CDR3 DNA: TGTGCCAGCAGCGTTATCGGACAGGGAGGGGAGCTGTTTTTT
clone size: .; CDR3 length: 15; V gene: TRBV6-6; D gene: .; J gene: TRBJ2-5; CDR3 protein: CASGYGRGGSETQYF; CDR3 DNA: TGTGCCAGCGGGTACGGCAGGGGCGGGTCGGAGACCCAGTACTTC
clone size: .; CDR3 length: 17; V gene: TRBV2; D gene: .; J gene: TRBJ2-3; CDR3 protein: CASSALGAALTTDTQYF; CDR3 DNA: TGTGCCAGCAGTGCGCTAGGGGCAGCGCTCACCACAGATACGCAGTATTTT
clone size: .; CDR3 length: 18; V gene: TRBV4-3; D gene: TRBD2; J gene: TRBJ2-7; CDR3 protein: CASSHTSGGSGRAYEQYF; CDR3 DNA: TGCGCCAGCAGCCACACCTCCGGGGGCAGCGGGAGGGCCTACGAGCAGTACTTC
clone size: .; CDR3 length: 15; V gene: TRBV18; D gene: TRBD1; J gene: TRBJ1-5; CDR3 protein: CASSFTGDSNQPQHF; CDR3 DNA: TGTGCCAGCTCATTCACAGGGGACAGCAATCAGCCCCAGCATTTT
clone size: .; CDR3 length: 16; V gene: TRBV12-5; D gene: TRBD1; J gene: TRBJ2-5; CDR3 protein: CASLSRTGSRGETQYF; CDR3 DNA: TGTGCTAGTCTTTCCAGGACAGGGTCAAGGGGAGAGACCCAGTACTTC
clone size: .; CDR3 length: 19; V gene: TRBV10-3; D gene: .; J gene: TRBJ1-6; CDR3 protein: CAISESMIRTAREDSPLHF; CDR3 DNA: TGTGCCATCAGTGAGTCGATGATTCGTACCGCCAGGGAAGATTCACCCCTCCACTTT
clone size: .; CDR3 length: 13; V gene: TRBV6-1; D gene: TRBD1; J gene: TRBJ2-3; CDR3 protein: CASSATQGYTQYF; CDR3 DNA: TGTGCCAGCAGCGCAACACAGGGGTATACGCAGTATTTT
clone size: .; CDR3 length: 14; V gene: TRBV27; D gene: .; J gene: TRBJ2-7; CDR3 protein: CASTSMGPFHEQYF; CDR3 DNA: TGTGCCAGCACTTCCATGGGTCCTTTCCACGAGCAGTACTTC
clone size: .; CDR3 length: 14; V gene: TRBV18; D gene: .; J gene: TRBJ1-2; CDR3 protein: CASSPAGQSYGYTF; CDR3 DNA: TGTGCCAGCTCACCCGCCGGACAGAGCTATGGCTACACCTTC
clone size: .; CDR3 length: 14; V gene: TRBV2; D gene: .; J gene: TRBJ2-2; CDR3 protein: CASRSQGASGELFF; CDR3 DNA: TGTGCCAGCCGGAGTCAGGGAGCATCCGGGGAGCTGTTTTTT
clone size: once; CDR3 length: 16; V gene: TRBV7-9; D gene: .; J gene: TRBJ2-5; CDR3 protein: CASSLVGVKGGETQYF; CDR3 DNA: TGTGCCAGCAGCTTAGTTGGCGTGAAGGGTGGGGAGACCCAGTACTTC
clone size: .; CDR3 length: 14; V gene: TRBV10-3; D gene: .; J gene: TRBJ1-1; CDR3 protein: CATTPLQERTEAFF; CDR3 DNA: TGTGCCACCACCCCTTTACAGGAAAGGACTGAAGCTTTCTTT
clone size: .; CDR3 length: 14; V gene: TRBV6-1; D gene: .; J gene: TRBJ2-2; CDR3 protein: CASSIQGGSGELFF; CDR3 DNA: TGTGCCAGCAGTATCCAGGGTGGATCCGGGGAGCTGTTTTTT
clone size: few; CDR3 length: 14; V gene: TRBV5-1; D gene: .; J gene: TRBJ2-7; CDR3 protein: CASSPGLTLGEQYF; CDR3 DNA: TGCGCCAGCAGCCCCGGACTCACCCTTGGCGAGCAGTACTTC
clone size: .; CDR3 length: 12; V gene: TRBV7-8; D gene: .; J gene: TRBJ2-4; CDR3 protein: CASSGDKNIQYF; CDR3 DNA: TGTGCCAGCAGCGGTGACAAAAACATTCAGTACTTC
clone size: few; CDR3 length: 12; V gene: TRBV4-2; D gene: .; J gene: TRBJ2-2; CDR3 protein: CASSQGYGELFF; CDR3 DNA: TGTGCCAGCAGCCAAGGGTACGGGGAGCTGTTTTTT
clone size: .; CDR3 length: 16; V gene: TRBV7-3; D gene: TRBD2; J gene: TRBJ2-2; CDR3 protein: CASSLSGRAGTGELFF; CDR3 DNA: TGTGCCAGCAGCTTAAGCGGGAGGGCCGGAACCGGGGAGCTGTTTTTT
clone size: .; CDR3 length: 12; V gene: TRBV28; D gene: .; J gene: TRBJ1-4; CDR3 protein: CASSSTREKLFF; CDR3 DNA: TGTGCCAGCAGTTCCACAAGAGAAAAACTGTTTTTT
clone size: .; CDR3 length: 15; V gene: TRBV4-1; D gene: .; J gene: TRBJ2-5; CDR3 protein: CASSPFGGLEETQYF; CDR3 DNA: TGCGCCAGCAGCCCGTTTGGGGGGCTCGAGGAGACCCAGTACTTC
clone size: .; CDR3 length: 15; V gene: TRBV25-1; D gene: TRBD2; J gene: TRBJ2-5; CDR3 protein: CASSVLAAGGETQYF; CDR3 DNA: TGTGCCAGCAGTGTTCTAGCGGCCGGGGGGGAGACCCAGTACTTC
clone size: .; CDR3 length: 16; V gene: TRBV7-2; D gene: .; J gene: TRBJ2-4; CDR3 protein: CASSVGQLLAKNIQYF; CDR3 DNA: TGTGCCAGCAGCGTAGGACAGCTACTAGCCAAAAACATTCAGTACTTC
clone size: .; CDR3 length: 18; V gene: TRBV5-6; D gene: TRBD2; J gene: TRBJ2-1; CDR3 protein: CASSSRTSGSYPYNEQFF; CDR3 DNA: TGTGCCAGCAGCTCAAGGACTAGCGGATCCTACCCCTACAATGAGCAGTTCTTC
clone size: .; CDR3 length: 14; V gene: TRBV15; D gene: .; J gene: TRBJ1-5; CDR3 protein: CATSRGKGPAPQHF; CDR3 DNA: TGTGCCACCAGCAGAGGGAAGGGCCCGGCCCCGCAGCATTTT
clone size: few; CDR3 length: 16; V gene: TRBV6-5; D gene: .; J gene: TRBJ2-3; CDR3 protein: CASSYSGTASTDTQYF; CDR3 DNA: TGTGCCAGCAGTTACTCCGGGACGGCTAGCACAGATACGCAGTATTTT
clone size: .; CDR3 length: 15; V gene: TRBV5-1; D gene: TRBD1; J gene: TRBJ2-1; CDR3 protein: CASSLQGANYNEQFF; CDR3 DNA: TGCGCCAGCAGCTTGCAGGGGGCCAACTACAATGAGCAGTTCTTC
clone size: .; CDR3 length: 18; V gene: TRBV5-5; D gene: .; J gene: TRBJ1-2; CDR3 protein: CASSGRRQGKVANYGYTF; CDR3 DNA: TGTGCCAGCAGCGGCCGGAGGCAGGGGAAGGTAGCTAACTATGGCTACACCTTC
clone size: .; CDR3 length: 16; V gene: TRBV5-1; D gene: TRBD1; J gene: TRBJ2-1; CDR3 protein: CASKGQGDTTYNEQFF; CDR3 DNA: TGCGCCAGCAAGGGTCAGGGGGACACCACCTACAATGAGCAGTTCTTC
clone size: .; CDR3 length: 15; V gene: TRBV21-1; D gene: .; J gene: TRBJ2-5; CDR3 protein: CASRGQGAVLETQYF; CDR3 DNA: TGTGCCAGCAGGGGACAGGGGGCTGTTTTGGAGACCCAGTACTTC
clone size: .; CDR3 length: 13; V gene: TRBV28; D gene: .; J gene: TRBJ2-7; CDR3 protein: CASSLQTAYEQYF; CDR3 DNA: TGTGCCAGCAGTTTGCAGACCGCCTACGAGCAGTACTTC
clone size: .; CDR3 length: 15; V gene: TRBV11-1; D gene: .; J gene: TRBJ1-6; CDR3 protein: CASSLGWPAESPLHF; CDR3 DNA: TGTGCCAGCAGCTTAGGATGGCCCGCGGAGTCACCCCTCCACTTT
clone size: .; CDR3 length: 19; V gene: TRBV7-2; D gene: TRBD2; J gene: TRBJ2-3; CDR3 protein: CASSSLTSILGGGAVTQYF; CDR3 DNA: TGTGCCAGCAGCTCCTTGACCTCAATCCTTGGCGGGGGGGCAGTTACGCAGTATTTT
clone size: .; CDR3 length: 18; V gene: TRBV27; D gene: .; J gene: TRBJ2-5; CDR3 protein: CASSYPTPGQSSPETQYF; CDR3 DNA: TGTGCCAGCAGTTACCCCACACCGGGACAATCGAGCCCAGAGACCCAGTACTTC
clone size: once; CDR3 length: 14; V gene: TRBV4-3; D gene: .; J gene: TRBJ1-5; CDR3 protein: CASSQVQGNQPQHF; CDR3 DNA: TGCGCCAGCAGCCAAGTCCAGGGCAACCAGCCCCAGCATTTT
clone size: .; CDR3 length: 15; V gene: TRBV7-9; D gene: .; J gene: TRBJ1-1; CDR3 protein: CASSLLQVGNTEAFF; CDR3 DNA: TGTGCCAGCAGCTTACTACAGGTGGGGAACACTGAAGCTTTCTTT